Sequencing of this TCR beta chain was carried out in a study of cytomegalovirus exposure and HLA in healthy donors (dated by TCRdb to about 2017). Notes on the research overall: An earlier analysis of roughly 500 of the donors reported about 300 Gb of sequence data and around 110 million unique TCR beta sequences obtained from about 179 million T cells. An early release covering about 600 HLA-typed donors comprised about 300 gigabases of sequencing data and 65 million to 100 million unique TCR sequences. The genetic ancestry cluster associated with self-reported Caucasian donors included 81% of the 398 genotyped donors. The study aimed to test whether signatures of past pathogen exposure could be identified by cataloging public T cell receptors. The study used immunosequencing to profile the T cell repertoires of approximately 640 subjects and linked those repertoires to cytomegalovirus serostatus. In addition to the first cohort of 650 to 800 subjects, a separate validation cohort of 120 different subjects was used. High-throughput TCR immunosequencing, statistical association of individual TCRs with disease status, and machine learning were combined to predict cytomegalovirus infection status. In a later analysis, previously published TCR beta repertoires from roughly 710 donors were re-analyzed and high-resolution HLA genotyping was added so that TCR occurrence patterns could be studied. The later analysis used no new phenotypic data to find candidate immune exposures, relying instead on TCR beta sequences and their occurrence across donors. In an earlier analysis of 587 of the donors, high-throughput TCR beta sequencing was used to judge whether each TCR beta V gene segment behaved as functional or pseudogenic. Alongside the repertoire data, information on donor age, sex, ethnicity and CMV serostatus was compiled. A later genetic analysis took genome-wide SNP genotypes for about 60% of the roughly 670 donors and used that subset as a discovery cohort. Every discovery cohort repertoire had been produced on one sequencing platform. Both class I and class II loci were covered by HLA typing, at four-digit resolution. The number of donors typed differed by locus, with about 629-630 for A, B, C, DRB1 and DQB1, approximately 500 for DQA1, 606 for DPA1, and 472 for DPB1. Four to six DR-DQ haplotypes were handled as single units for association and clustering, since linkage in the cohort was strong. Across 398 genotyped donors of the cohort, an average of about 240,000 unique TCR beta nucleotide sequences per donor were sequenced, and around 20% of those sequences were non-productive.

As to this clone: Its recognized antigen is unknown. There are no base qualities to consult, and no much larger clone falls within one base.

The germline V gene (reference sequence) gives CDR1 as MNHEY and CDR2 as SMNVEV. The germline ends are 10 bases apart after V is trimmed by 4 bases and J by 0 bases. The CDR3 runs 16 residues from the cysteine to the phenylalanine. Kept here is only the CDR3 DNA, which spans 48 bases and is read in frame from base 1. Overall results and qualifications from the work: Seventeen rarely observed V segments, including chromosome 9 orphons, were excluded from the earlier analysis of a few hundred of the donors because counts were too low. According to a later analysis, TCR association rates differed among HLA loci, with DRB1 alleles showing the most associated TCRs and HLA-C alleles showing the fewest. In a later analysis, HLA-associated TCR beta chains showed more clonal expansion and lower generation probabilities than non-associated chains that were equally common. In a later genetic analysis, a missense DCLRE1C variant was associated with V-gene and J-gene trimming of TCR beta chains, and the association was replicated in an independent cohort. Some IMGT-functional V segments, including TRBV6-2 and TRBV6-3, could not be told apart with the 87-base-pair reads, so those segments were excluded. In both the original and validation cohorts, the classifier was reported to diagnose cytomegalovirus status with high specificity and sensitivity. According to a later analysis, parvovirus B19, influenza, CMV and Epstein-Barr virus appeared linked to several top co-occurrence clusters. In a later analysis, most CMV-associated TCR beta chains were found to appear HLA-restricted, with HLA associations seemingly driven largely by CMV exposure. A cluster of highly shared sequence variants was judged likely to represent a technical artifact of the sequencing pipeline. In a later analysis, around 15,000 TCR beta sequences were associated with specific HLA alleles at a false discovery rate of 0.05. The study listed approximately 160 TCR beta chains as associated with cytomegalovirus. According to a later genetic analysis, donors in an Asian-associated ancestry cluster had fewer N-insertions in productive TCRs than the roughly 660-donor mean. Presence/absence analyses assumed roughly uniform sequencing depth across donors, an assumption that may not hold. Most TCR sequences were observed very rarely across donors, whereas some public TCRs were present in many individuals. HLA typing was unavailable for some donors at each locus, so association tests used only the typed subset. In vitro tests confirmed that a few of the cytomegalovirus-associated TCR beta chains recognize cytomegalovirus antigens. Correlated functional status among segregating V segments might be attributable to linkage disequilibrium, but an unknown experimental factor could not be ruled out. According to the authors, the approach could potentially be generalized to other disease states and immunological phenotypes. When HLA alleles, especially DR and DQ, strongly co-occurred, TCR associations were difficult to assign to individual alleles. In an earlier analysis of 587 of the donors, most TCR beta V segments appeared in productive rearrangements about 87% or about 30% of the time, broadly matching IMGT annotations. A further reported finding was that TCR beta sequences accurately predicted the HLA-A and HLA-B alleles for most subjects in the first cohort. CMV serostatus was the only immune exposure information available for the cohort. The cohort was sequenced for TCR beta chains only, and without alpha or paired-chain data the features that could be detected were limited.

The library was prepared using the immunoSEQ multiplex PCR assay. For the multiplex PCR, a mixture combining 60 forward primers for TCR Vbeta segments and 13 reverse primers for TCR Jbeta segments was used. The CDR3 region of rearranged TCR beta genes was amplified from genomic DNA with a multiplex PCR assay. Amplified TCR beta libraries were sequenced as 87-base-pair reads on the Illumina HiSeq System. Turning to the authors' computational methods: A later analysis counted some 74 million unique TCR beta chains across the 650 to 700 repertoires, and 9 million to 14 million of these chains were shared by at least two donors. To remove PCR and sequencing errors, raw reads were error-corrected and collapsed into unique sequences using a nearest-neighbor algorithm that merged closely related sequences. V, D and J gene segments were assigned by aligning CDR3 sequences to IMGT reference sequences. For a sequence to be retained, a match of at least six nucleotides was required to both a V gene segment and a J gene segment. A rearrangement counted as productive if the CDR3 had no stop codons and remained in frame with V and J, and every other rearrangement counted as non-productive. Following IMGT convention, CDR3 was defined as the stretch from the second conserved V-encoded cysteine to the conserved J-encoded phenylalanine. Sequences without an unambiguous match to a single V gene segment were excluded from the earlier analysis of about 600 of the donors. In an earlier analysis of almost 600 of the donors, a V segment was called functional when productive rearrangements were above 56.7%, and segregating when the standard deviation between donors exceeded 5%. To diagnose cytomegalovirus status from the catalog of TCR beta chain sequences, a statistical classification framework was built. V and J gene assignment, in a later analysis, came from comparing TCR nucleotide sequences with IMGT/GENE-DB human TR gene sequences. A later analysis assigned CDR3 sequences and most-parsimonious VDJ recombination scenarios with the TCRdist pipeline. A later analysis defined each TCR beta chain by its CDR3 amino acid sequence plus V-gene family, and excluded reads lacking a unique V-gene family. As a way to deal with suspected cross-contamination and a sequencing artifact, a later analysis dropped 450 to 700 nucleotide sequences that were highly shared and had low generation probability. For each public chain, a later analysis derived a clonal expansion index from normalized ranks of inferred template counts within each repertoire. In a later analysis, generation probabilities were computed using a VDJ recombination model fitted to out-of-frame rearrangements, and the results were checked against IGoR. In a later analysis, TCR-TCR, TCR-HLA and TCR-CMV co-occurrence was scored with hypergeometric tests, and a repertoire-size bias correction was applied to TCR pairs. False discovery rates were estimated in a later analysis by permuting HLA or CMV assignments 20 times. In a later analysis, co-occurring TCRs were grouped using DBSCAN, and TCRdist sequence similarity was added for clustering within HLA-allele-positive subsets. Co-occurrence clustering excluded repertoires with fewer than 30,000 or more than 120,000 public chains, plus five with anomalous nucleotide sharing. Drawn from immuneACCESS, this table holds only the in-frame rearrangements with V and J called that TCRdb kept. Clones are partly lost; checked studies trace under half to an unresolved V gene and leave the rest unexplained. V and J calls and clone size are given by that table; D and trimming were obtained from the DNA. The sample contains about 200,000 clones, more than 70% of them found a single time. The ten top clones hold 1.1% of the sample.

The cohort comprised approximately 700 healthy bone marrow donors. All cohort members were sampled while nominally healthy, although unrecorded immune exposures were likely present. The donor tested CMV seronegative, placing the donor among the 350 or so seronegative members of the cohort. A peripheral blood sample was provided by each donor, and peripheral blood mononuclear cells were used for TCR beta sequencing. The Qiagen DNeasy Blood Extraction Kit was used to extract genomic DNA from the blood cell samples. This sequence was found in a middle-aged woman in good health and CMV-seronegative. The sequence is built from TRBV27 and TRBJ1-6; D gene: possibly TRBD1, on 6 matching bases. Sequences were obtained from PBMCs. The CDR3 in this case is CASSSGQFSYNSPLHF. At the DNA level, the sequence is TGTGCCAGCAGTTCCGGACAGTTCTCCTATAATTCACCCCTCCACTTT.